The clone carrying this TCR beta chain was observed once. Its antigen is currently unknown. MiXCR, applied by TCRdb to the 5' RACE reads, yields one record per CDR3 protein. This sample carries 9,000 to 15,000 distinct CDR3 sequences, about 40% of them seen once, and the ten largest clones take 25% to 35%. The data are from a study of T cell repertoires and leukemia-associated antigens. Study as a whole: Effective reads per sample ranged from about 3 to 5.0 million.

The CD3+ T cells first had an overnight rest without serum. Whole-study results and caveats: Whether expanded clones are antigen-specific and functional remains untested. Vbeta, Jbeta, VDJ rearrangement and unique CDR3 counts did not differ significantly across four groups.

The V gene's germline CDR1 is DFQATT and CDR2 SNEGSKA (reference sequence). The CDR3 extends over 17 amino acids. V gave up 0 bases and J gave up 1 base; unmatched junction bases: 8. The V gene is TRBV20-1, the J gene TRBJ2-1; 8 bases fit TRBD2. Sequencing was done on a sample of CD3+ T cells sorted from blood and cultured. The clonotype was recovered from a female donor in good health. CDR3 residues: CSARDGGGRFSYNEQFF. CDR3 bases: TGCAGTGCTAGAGATGGGGGCGGGAGGTTTTCCTACAATGAGCAGTTCTTC.